This T cell receptor (beta chain) was profiled in a study of T cell responses to AZD1222 COVID-19 vaccine. Study-level findings and limits: Nearly half of spike-specific TCRs reportedly target unmutated variant regions. Following two doses of AZD1222, Spike-specific TCR breadth and depth rose.

The table came from immunoSEQ multiplex PCR; TCRdb's copy has only in-frame clones and leaves some out. The sample has some 150,000 clones, over 90% seen once; the top ten hold more than 1.3%. Turning to this clone: The antigen is not known.

The CDR3 is 11 residues long. Germline V gene data show CDR1 as SQVTM and CDR2 as ANQGSEA. V was cut by 7 bases and J by 5 bases, with 12 bases left in between. Specimen: peripheral blood, collected 28 days after the second AZD1222 dose. This chain links TRBV29-1 with TRBJ2-7; D possibly corresponds to TRBD1 (6 bases). The TCR originated in an adult who received the AZD1222 COVID-19 vaccine. CDR3 protein: CSAAGTHEQYF. CDR3 DNA: TGCAGCGCCGCCGGGACACACGAGCAGTACTTC.